Shown below are 25 T cell receptor beta chains from a single sample sequenced in a study of blood T cells in healthy people across ages. Using a J-beta primer mix together with a sample-barcoded 5' primer, a second PCR was run for about 6 to 12 cycles. TCRdb ran MiXCR on the 5' RACE reads and lists one entry per CDR3 protein. The sample has fewer than 800,000 distinct CDR3 sequences; around 21% are singletons. The material sequenced was blood. The receptors come from a man in his 70s in good health.

This clonotype was observed a handful of times. V and J are TRBV28 and TRBJ2-5; D may be TRBD2 (6 bases). Germline loops: CDR1 MDHEN, CDR2 SYDVKM. The CDR3 spans 14 residues. V was trimmed by 3 bases and J by 9 bases, leaving 17 bases between them. CDR3 coding DNA: TGTGCCAGCAGTTTTGGAGGGGCTCCATTGGCCCAGTACTTC. It codes for CASSFGGAPLAQYF.

This sequence joins TRBV7-2 and TRBJ2-1; 10 bases map to TRBD2. CDR1 is SGHTA and CDR2 is FQGNSA in the germline V gene. The CDR3 extends over 16 amino acids. V shed 5 bases, J shed 4 bases, and the junction held 8 bases outside the gene matches. The CDR3 DNA reads TGTGCCAGCAGCCCCGCTAGCGGGGGATTTTACAATGAGCAGTTCTTC. Translation gives CASSPASGGFYNEQFF.

The chain combines TRBV29-1 with TRBJ2-5, with 8 bases fitting TRBD1. Germline CDR1 and CDR2: SQVTM and ANQGSEA. The CDR3 length is 12 residues. Trimming cost V 5 bases and J 5 bases; bases outside gene matches: 4. The CDR3: CSVYRGSETQYF. The CDR3 DNA follows: TGCAGCGTTTACAGGGGGTCGGAGACCCAGTACTTC. The full variable domain, completed using reference TRBV29-1 and TRBJ2-5, is SAVISQKPSRDICQRGTSLTIQCQVDSQVTMMFWYRQQPGQSLTLIATANQGSEATYESGFVIDKFPISRPNLTFSTLTVSNMSPEDSSIYLCSVYRGSETQYFGPGTRLLVL.

Ten or more counts support this clonotype. The chain is built from TRBV3-1 and TRBJ2-3; 7 bases line up with TRBD2. Trimming cost V 0 bases and J 0 bases; bases outside gene matches: 0. The CDR3 contains 15 residues. Germline V lookup: CDR1 LGHDT, CDR2 YNNKEL (reference sequence). CDR3 coding DNA: TGTGCCAGCAGCCAAGACGGGGGGAGCACAGATACGCAGTATTTT. Translating it yields CASSQDGGSTDTQYF.

This clonotype was seen a single time. The J gene is TRBJ1-5, the V gene TRBV18, with D possibly TRBD1 on 5 matching bases. CDR3 length: 14 amino acids. Trimming pared 1 base from V and 7 bases from J, leaving 11 bases between. The V gene's germline CDR1 is KGHSH and CDR2 LQKENI. As DNA, the CDR3 is TGTGCCAGCTCACCACTCGGGGGGAGGCAGCCCCAGCATTTT. Its protein is CASSPLGGRQPQHF.

The V gene is TRBV5-6, the J gene TRBJ2-5; 8 bases agree with TRBD2. The J call is in doubt because the DNA end fits TRBJ2-7 better. The CDR3 is 15 residues long. Germline CDR1 SGHDT, CDR2 YYEEEE. The DNA of the CDR3 is TGTGCCAGCAGCGCCGGACAAGCGGGAGCCTACGAGCAGTACTTC. This codes for CASSAGQAGAYEQYF.

The V and J genes are TRBV20-1 and TRBJ2-5; TRBD1 or TRBD2 may be the D gene (6 bases each). The end of the DNA is better explained by TRBJ2-7, so the J call may be wrong. Per germline, CDR1 DFQATT and CDR2 SNEGSKA (reference sequence). The CDR3 consists of 12 residues. The CDR3, as DNA: TGCAGTGCTACCCGGGGGCCCTACGAGCAGTACTTC. This translates into CSATRGPYEQYF.

This clonotype was observed at least ten times. The chain has TRBV19 and TRBJ2-1; 10 nucleotides match TRBD2. This CDR3 comprises 18 residues. Germline V gene data show CDR1 as LNHDA and CDR2 as SQIVND (reference sequence). The V segment lost 3 bases and the J segment 2 bases; nucleotides outside the gene matches: 10. DNA for the CDR3: TGTGCCAGTAGTATTACACGTTGGACTAGCGGAACCTACAATGAGCAGTTCTTC. The encoded protein is CASSITRWTSGTYNEQFF.

CDR3 in amino acids: CSARKGFQETQYF. The CDR3 nucleotides are TGCAGTGCTAGAAAGGGGTTCCAAGAGACCCAGTACTTC. The chain joins TRBV20-1 to TRBJ2-5; D is possibly TRBD1 (5 bases). The germline CDR1 and CDR2 sequences are DFQATT and SNEGSKA (reference sequence). The CDR3 spans 13 residues. Trimming pared 2 bases from V and 1 base from J, leaving 8 bases between.

This chain uses TRBV7-2 with TRBJ1-3; D remains unclear. From germline, CDR1 is SGHTA and CDR2 FQGNSA. V was cut by 5 bases and J by 0 bases, with 11 bases left in between. This CDR3 region has 15 residues. In DNA form, the CDR3 reads TGTGCCAGCAGCCCGCTGGCGAGCTCTGGAAACACCATATATTTT. This translates into CASSPLASSGNTIYF.

This clonotype was seen only a few times. The chain employs TRBV24-1 and TRBJ1-4; no clear D gene. The V end was cut by 8 bases, the J end by 6 bases, with 9 bases between. The CDR3 sequence is 12 residues long. Germline V gene sequence: CDR1 KGHDR, CDR2 SFDVKD. The DNA of the CDR3 is TGTGCCACCACCTTAGTTCATGAAAAACTGTTTTTT. This gives the protein CATTLVHEKLFF.

This clonotype was detected a few times. The V call is TRBV21-1, the J call TRBJ1-5; the table names TRBD1, a call not compared with the DNA. TRBV21-1 is recorded as a pseudogene. The CDR3 length is 16 residues. The CDR3 sequence: CASSYNGSGGYQPQHF. In nucleotides, the CDR3 is TGTGCCAGCAGTTACAACGGGAGCGGGGGGTATCAGCCCCAGCATTTT.

This clonotype has only a few counts. J is TRBJ1-1 and V is TRBV20-1, with D uncertain. Per the germline V gene, CDR1 is DFQATT and CDR2 is SNEGSKA (reference sequence). This CDR3 is built from 13 residues. The V and J ends lost 3 bases and 1 base respectively, with 9 bases between them. CDR3 nucleotide sequence: TGCAGTGCTAGCCTTCCAGAGAACACTGAAGCTTTCTTT. Amino acids: CSASLPENTEAFF.

This chain connects TRBV20-1 to TRBJ2-3; 9 nucleotides match TRBD2. In germline, CDR1 is DFQATT, CDR2 SNEGSKA (reference sequence). V was pared by 1 base and J by 2 bases, with 4 bases of the junction left unmatched. This CDR3 region has 15 residues. This chain's CDR3 is CSARGPSGITDTQYF. Written as DNA, the CDR3 is TGCAGTGCTAGAGGGCCTAGCGGGATCACAGATACGCAGTATTTT.

This clonotype has just a few counts. This chain uses TRBV7-8 with TRBJ2-3, with D perhaps matching TRBD2 (6 bases). Germline V gives CDR1 SGHVS, CDR2 FQNEAQ. Trimming took 7 bases from V and 4 from J, leaving 6 bases between them. The CDR3 runs 11 residues. Here the CDR3 DNA reads TGTGCCAGCACTAGCGCAGATACGCAGTATTTT. Amino acid sequence: CASTSADTQYF.

This clonotype was recorded a few times. Here the CDR3 DNA reads TGTGCCAGCAGTTACTCAAACAGGGGGCCCTACGAGCAGTACTTC. Amino acid sequence: CASSYSNRGPYEQYF. The chain recombines TRBV6-5 with TRBJ2-5; 9 nucleotides agree with TRBD1. The assigned J gene may be wrong: the sequence end matches TRBJ2-7 better. Germline assignment: CDR1 MNHEY and CDR2 SVGAGI. This CDR3 contains 15 residues.

In this sample, this clonotype turned up a few times. CDR3 in DNA: TGTGCCAGCAGGCCCGAGGGAGGTGCGGTGAATGAGCAGTTCTTC. Translation: CASRPEGGAVNEQFF. The rearrangement uses TRBV6-2 or TRBV6-3 and TRBJ2-5, with a weak D call TRBD2 (6 bases). The end of the DNA is better explained by TRBJ2-1, so the J call may be wrong. The CDR3 consists of 15 residues. From germline, CDR1 is MNHEY and CDR2 SVGEGT.

This clonotype was counted only a few times. J is TRBJ2-3 and V is TRBV5-1, with 9 bases aligning to TRBD1. The CDR3 is 14 amino acids. V lost 4 bases and J lost 3; bases outside the gene matches: 3. Germline CDR1 is SGHRS and CDR2 is YFSETQ. The CDR3 DNA reads as TGCGCCAGCAGCCGGGACAGGGAGACAGATACGCAGTATTTT. Translating it yields CASSRDRETDTQYF.

CDR3 coding DNA: TGTGCCAGTAGTATAGCTTTCCAAGGGGTCCGCACCGGGGAGCTGTTTTTT. Amino acids: CASSIAFQGVRTGELFF. This chain joins TRBV19 and TRBJ2-2, with D perhaps TRBD1 (5 bases). V was trimmed by 1 base and J by 4 bases, leaving 16 bases between them. Germline lookup yields CDR1 LNHDA and CDR2 SQIVND (reference sequence). The CDR3 covers 17 residues.

There are a few counts of this clonotype. This chain joins TRBV7-6 and TRBJ1-4, with D uncertain. Trimming removed 5 bases at V and 8 bases at J, with 15 bases between. Germline values: CDR1 SGHVS, CDR2 FNYEAQ. The CDR3 length is 14 residues. The CDR3 bases are TGTGCCAGCAGCCGACCTTCAGAGGGCGAAAAACTGTTTTTT. Its translation is CASSRPSEGEKLFF. The full variable domain, with the rest looked up from reference TRBV7-6 and TRBJ1-4, is GAGVSQSPRYKVTKRGQDVALRCDPISGHVSLYWYRQALGQGPEFLTYFNYEAQQDKSGLPNDRFSAERPEGSISTLTIQRTEQRDSAMYRCASSRPSEGEKLFFGSGTQLSVL.

This clonotype was found a few times. This rearrangement joins TRBV20-1 to TRBJ2-5; TRBD2 is a possible D gene (5 bases). The CDR3 consists of 11 residues. The germline V gene encodes CDR1 DFQATT and CDR2 SNEGSKA (reference sequence). Trimming cost V 7 bases and J 5 bases, with 11 bases left between them. The CDR3 bases are TGCAGTGTCTGGCGGGCGGAGACCCAGTACTTC. Its translation is CSVWRAETQYF.

This chain joins TRBV15 and TRBJ2-4; 15 nucleotides line up with TRBD2. The CDR3 is made up of 17 amino acids. The V and J ends lost 4 bases and 6 bases, in that order; junction bases with no gene match: 7. Germline V CDR1 and CDR2: LNHNV, YYDKDF (reference sequence). Here the CDR3 reads CATSTAGTSGRRNIQYF. In nucleotides, the CDR3 is TGTGCCACCAGCACGGCCGGGACTAGCGGGAGGAGAAACATTCAGTACTTC. The full variable domain, completed using reference TRBV15 and TRBJ2-4, is DAMVIQNPRYQVTQFGKPVTLSCSQTLNHNVMYWYQQKSSQAPKLLFHYYDKDFNNEADTPDNFQSRRPNTSFCFLDIRSPGLGDTAMYLCATSTAGTSGRRNIQYFGAGTRLSVL.

This chain links TRBV6-6 with TRBJ2-7; D not certain. Trimming removed 4 bases from V and 0 bases from J, with 13 bases in between. Germline V gene sequence: CDR1 MNHNY, CDR2 SVGAGI (reference sequence). The CDR3 consists of 15 residues. The CDR3 reads CASSSPLSSSYEQYF. The CDR3 DNA is TGTGCCAGCAGTTCCCCTCTCTCAAGCTCCTACGAGCAGTACTTC.

This sequence joins TRBV10-3 and TRBJ2-1; D is undetermined. The length of the CDR3 is 9 residues. Trimming took 11 bases from V and 1 from J, leaving 0 bases between them. Per the germline V gene, CDR1 is ENHRY and CDR2 is SYGVKD. In DNA form, the CDR3 reads TGTGCCTCCTACAATGAGCAGTTCTTC. Its translation: CASYNEQFF.

This chain links TRBV27 with TRBJ2-1; 11 nucleotides match TRBD2. The CDR3 has 16 amino acids. The J segment lost 7 bases and the V segment lost 0 bases, leaving 5 bases of the junction unmatched. Germline V gene lookup returns CDR1 MNHEY and CDR2 SMNVEV (reference sequence). The CDR3 region has the DNA TGTGCCAGCAGTTTATCTTCCCCTAGCGGGAGGAATGAGCAGTTCTTC. This codes for CASSLSSPSGRNEQFF.